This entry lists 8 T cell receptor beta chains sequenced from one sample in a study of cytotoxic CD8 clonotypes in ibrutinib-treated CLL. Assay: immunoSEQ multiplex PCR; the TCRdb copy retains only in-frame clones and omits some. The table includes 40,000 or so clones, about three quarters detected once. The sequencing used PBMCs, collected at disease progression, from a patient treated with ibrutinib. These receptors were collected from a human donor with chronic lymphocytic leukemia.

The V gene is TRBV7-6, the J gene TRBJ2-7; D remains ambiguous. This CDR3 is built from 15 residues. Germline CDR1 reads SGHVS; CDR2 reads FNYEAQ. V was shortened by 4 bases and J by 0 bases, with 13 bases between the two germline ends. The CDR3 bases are TGTGCCAGCAGCTCCTTGGCGTACAGCTCCTACGAGCAGTACTTC. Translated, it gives CASSSLAYSSYEQYF.

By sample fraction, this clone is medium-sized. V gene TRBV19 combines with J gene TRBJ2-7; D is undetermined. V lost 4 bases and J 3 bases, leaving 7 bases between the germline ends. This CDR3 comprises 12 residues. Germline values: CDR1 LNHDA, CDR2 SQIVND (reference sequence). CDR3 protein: CASSSGLYEQYF. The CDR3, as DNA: TGTGCCAGTAGTAGCGGTCTCTACGAGCAGTACTTC.

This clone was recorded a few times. The CDR3 DNA reads as TGTGCCAGCAGCCCATGGGGGCACTCACTGAACTCTGGAAACACCATATATTTT. It is translated as CASSPWGHSLNSGNTIYF. The chain combines TRBV9 with TRBJ1-3; D perhaps matches TRBD1 (6 bases). This CDR3 has 18 residues. The ends were cut back, 4 bases at V and 0 bases at J, with 20 bases in the middle. Germline V gene lookup returns CDR1 SGDLS and CDR2 YYNGEE.

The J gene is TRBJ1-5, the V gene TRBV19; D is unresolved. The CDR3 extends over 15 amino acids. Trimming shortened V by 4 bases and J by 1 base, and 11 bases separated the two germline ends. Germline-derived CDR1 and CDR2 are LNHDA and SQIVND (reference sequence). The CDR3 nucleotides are TGTGCCAGTAGTAGTACGGATTGGAGCAATCAGCCCCAGCATTTT. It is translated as CASSSTDWSNQPQHF. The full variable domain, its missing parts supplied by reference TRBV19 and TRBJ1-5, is DGGITQSPKYLFRKEGQNVTLSCEQNLNHDAMYWYRQDPGQGLRLIYYSQIVNDFQKGDIAEGYSVSREKKESFPLTVTSAQKNPTAFYLCASSSTDWSNQPQHFGDGTRLSIL.

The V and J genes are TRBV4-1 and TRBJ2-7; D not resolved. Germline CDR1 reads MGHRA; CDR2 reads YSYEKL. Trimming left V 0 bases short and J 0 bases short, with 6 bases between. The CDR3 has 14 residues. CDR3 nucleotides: TGCGCCAGCAGCCAAGATCTACTCTCCTACGAGCAGTACTTC. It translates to CASSQDLLSYEQYF.

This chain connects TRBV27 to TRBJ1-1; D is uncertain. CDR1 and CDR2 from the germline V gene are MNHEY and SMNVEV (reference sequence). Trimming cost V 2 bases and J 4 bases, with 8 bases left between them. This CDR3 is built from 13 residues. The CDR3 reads CASSLTDGTEAFF. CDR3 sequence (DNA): TGTGCCAGCAGTTTAACCGACGGCACTGAAGCTTTCTTT.

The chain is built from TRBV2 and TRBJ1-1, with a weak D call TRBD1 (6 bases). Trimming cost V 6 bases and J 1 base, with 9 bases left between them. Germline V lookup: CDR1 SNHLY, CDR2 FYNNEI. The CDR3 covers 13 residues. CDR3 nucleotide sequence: TGTGCCAGCAGCGAACAGGGGAACACTGAAGCTTTCTTT. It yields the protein CASSEQGNTEAFF.

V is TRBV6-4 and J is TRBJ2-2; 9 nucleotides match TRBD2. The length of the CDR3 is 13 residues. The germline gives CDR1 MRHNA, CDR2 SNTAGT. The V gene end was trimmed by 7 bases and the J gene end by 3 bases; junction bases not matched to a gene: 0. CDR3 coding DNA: TGTGCCAGCACTAGCGGGGACACCGGGGAGCTGTTTTTT. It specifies CASTSGDTGELFF.